This T cell receptor beta chain was found in a study of blood T cell repertoires in COVID-19. Germline values: CDR1 LNHDA, CDR2 SQIVND (reference sequence). V lost 6 bases and J lost 0; bases outside the gene matches: 7. The CDR3 sequence is 15 residues long. This table comes from immunoSEQ multiplex PCR, and its TCRdb copy is limited to in-frame clones, with some not included. The table includes around 30,000 clones, about 70% detected once. The sample consisted of peripheral blood. The chain recombines TRBV19 with TRBJ2-7, with 8 bases fitting TRBD2. The clonotype was recovered from a human donor in a cohort sampled during active COVID-19. The CDR3 bases are TGTGCCAGTAGCACCACCGGGACTAGCTCCTACGAGCAGTACTTC. This gives the protein CASSTTGTSSYEQYF.